Below, one TCR beta chain is given with its context. Germline CDR1 reads SEHNR; CDR2 reads FQNEAQ (reference sequence). The germline V and J ends were trimmed by 1 base and 2 bases, with 8 bases remaining between them. The CDR3 runs 15 residues. The source of the sample is a study of blood T cell repertoires in COVID-19. The wider study: COVID-19 samples collected from the United States, Italy and Spain covered acute and convalescent phases. The cDNA or gDNA used as material had been derived from T cells, B-cell-depleted T cells, or PBMCs.

In the authors' workflow: By means of reference gene primer amplification, nucleated cell counts were estimated. Profiling relied on immunoSEQ multiplex PCR, and the TCRdb table lists in-frame clones only, not all of them. V, J and clone size are those of that table, while D and trimming were read from the DNA. The table has 200,000 to 250,000 clones, approximately 80% seen once. The source of this sequence is a human donor in a cohort sampled during active COVID-19. The rearrangement links TRBV7-9 to TRBJ2-2; no firm D call. What was sequenced was peripheral blood. The CDR3 protein is CASSLVSPNTGELFF. CDR3 bases: TGTGCCAGCAGCTTAGTTAGCCCAAACACCGGGGAGCTGTTTTTT.